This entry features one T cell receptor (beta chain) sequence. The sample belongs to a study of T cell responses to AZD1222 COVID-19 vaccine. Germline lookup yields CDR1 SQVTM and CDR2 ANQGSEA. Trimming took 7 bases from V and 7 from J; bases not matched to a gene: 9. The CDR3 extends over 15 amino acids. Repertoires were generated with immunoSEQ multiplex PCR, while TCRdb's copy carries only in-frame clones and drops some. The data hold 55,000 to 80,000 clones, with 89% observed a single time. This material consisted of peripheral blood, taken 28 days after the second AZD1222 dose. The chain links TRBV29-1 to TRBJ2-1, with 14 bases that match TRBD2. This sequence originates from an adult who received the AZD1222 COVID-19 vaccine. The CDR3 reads CSAGTSGSVRNEQFF. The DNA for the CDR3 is TGCAGCGCCGGGACTAGCGGGAGTGTAAGGAATGAGCAGTTCTTC.